Listed below are T cell receptor beta chains from one sample, sequenced in a study of Ad26.COV2.S vaccination and SARS-CoV-2 variants. Clones were sequenced by immunoSEQ multiplex PCR, and TCRdb holds only the in-frame ones, with some missing. Of about half a million clones in the sample, 80% to 90% were seen once. This sample comprised peripheral blood, obtained in a trial of Ad26.COV2.S vaccine versus placebo. The receptors originated from a person aged 18-65 years who received the Ad26.COV2.S COVID-19 vaccine or a placebo. Both conserved end residues are part of each CDR3. Fields, in order: V gene, clone size, J gene, D gene, CDR3 protein, CDR3 DNA. The D gene is left open where the match is weak. Some rows mark clone size as missing; the rest say once, few, many or name a class of expanded clone.

V gene: TRBV15; clone size: once; J gene: TRBJ2-1; D gene: -; CDR3 protein: CATSDVWGRDEQFF; CDR3 DNA: TGTGCCACCAGCGACGTCTGGGGAAGGGATGAGCAGTTCTTC
V gene: TRBV4-1; clone size: -; J gene: TRBJ2-1; D gene: TRBD1; CDR3 protein: CASSKPGQGKYEQFF; CDR3 DNA: TGCGCCAGCAGCAAACCGGGACAGGGGAAATATGAGCAGTTCTTC
V gene: TRBV5-1; clone size: -; J gene: TRBJ2-1; D gene: -; CDR3 protein: CASSWGDTYTLNEQFF; CDR3 DNA: TGCGCCAGCAGCTGGGGGGACACTTACACGCTTAATGAGCAGTTCTTC
V gene: TRBV5-5; clone size: once; J gene: TRBJ2-5; D gene: TRBD1; CDR3 protein: CASSFPGGSETQYF; CDR3 DNA: TGTGCCAGCAGCTTTCCAGGGGGATCGGAGACCCAGTACTTC
V gene: TRBV7-9; clone size: -; J gene: TRBJ1-1; D gene: -; CDR3 protein: CASSPITQGRAEAFF; CDR3 DNA: TGTGCCAGCAGCCCGATCACCCAGGGTCGAGCTGAAGCTTTCTTT
V gene: TRBV2; clone size: -; J gene: TRBJ1-1; D gene: -; CDR3 protein: CASSAFPGHKNTEAFF; CDR3 DNA: TGTGCCAGCAGTGCTTTCCCGGGACACAAGAACACTGAAGCTTTCTTT
V gene: TRBV29-1; clone size: few; J gene: TRBJ1-2; D gene: -; CDR3 protein: CSVDSTAGLYGYTF; CDR3 DNA: TGCAGCGTTGATTCGACCGCGGGCCTCTATGGCTACACCTTC
V gene: TRBV6-5; clone size: -; J gene: TRBJ1-5; D gene: -; CDR3 protein: CASSYSRGSNQPQHF; CDR3 DNA: TGTGCCAGCAGTTACTCGAGGGGCAGTAATCAGCCCCAGCATTTT
V gene: TRBV11-2; clone size: -; J gene: TRBJ2-3; D gene: -; CDR3 protein: CASSFSEEVTQYF; CDR3 DNA: TGTGCCAGCAGCTTTTCTGAAGAAGTTACGCAGTATTTT
V gene: TRBV28; clone size: once; J gene: TRBJ2-1; D gene: TRBD2; CDR3 protein: CASSPQTRLAGAYNEQFF; CDR3 DNA: TGTGCCAGCAGTCCCCAAACTCGACTAGCGGGAGCCTACAATGAGCAGTTCTTC
V gene: TRBV13; clone size: -; J gene: TRBJ2-2; D gene: TRBD2; CDR3 protein: CASSSERGANTGELFF; CDR3 DNA: TGTGCCAGCAGCTCAGAGCGGGGGGCGAACACCGGGGAGCTGTTTTTT
V gene: TRBV30; clone size: -; J gene: TRBJ1-1; D gene: -; CDR3 protein: CAWSVQVVSAFF; CDR3 DNA: TGTGCCTGGAGTGTACAGGTCGTGTCAGCTTTCTTT
V gene: TRBV2; clone size: -; J gene: TRBJ1-2; D gene: -; CDR3 protein: CASSDEGSYGYTF; CDR3 DNA: TGTGCCAGCAGTGATGAAGGCAGCTATGGCTACACCTTC
V gene: TRBV27; clone size: -; J gene: TRBJ2-2; D gene: -; CDR3 protein: CAAGRDTTTGELFF; CDR3 DNA: TGTGCCGCCGGTCGGGACACAACCACCGGGGAGCTGTTTTTT
V gene: TRBV7-6; clone size: -; J gene: TRBJ1-1; D gene: -; CDR3 protein: CASSLASLFGGGEAFF; CDR3 DNA: TGTGCCAGCAGCTTAGCGTCTCTTTTTGGGGGAGGTGAAGCTTTCTTT
V gene: TRBV7-2; clone size: -; J gene: TRBJ1-5; D gene: TRBD1; CDR3 protein: CASSSGGFVNQPQHF; CDR3 DNA: TGTGCCAGCAGCTCAGGGGGCTTCGTCAATCAGCCCCAGCATTTT
V gene: TRBV4-1; clone size: -; J gene: TRBJ1-5; D gene: -; CDR3 protein: CAAPHQPQHF; CDR3 DNA: TGCGCCGCGCCTCATCAGCCCCAGCATTTT
V gene: TRBV25-1; clone size: -; J gene: TRBJ2-1; D gene: TRBD1; CDR3 protein: CASKDRGDAYNEQFF; CDR3 DNA: TGTGCCAGCAAGGACAGGGGGGACGCCTACAATGAGCAGTTCTTC
V gene: TRBV6-1; clone size: -; J gene: TRBJ2-2; D gene: -; CDR3 protein: CASSDTQGRDTGELFF; CDR3 DNA: TGTGCCAGCAGTGACACCCAGGGGCGGGACACCGGGGAGCTGTTTTTT
V gene: TRBV5-1; clone size: -; J gene: TRBJ2-3; D gene: TRBD2; CDR3 protein: CASSQGTSGSSVTQYF; CDR3 DNA: TGCGCCAGCAGCCAAGGGACTAGCGGGAGTAGTGTCACGCAGTATTTT
V gene: TRBV10-3; clone size: -; J gene: TRBJ2-7; D gene: -; CDR3 protein: CAISSGHSGEQYF; CDR3 DNA: TGTGCCATCAGCTCGGGACACTCGGGGGAGCAGTACTTC
V gene: TRBV11-3; clone size: -; J gene: TRBJ2-1; D gene: -; CDR3 protein: CASSLGSRNEQFF; CDR3 DNA: TGTGCCAGCAGCTTAGGGTCGAGGAATGAGCAGTTCTTC
V gene: TRBV18; clone size: -; J gene: TRBJ1-1; D gene: -; CDR3 protein: CASSVQGRRTEAFF; CDR3 DNA: TGTGCCAGCTCCGTCCAGGGACGGCGGACTGAAGCTTTCTTT
V gene: TRBV6-5; clone size: -; J gene: TRBJ2-7; D gene: TRBD1; CDR3 protein: CASSPGTGVNEQYF; CDR3 DNA: TGTGCCAGCAGCCCCGGGACAGGGGTAAACGAGCAGTACTTC
V gene: TRBV4-3; clone size: -; J gene: TRBJ2-3; D gene: -; CDR3 protein: CASSEVWGDTQYF; CDR3 DNA: TGCGCCAGCAGCGAAGTTTGGGGGGATACGCAGTATTTT
V gene: TRBV7-7; clone size: many; J gene: TRBJ1-1; D gene: -; CDR3 protein: CASSLLSVREDTEAFF; CDR3 DNA: TGTGCTAGCAGCTTACTTTCGGTCAGGGAAGACACTGAAGCTTTCTTT
V gene: TRBV15; clone size: -; J gene: TRBJ2-2; D gene: TRBD1; CDR3 protein: CATSRDRGQGNTGELFF; CDR3 DNA: TGTGCCACCAGCAGAGATCGGGGACAGGGGAACACCGGGGAGCTGTTTTTT
V gene: TRBV5-1; clone size: once; J gene: TRBJ2-1; D gene: TRBD2; CDR3 protein: CASSLLPSGNNEQFF; CDR3 DNA: TGCGCCAGCAGCTTGCTCCCTAGCGGGAACAATGAGCAGTTCTTC
V gene: TRBV15; clone size: -; J gene: TRBJ2-2; D gene: -; CDR3 protein: CATSRADPGLPNTGELFF; CDR3 DNA: TGTGCCACCAGCAGAGCTGATCCCGGGCTGCCGAACACCGGGGAGCTGTTTTTT
V gene: TRBV27; clone size: -; J gene: TRBJ2-3; D gene: -; CDR3 protein: CASSLRAPDTQYF; CDR3 DNA: TGTGCCAGCAGTTTACGAGCCCCAGATACGCAGTATTTT
V gene: TRBV5-1; clone size: -; J gene: TRBJ1-3; D gene: -; CDR3 protein: CASSLGGRYSGNTIYF; CDR3 DNA: TGCGCCAGCAGCTTGGGTGGACGGTACTCTGGAAACACCATATATTTT
V gene: TRBV19; clone size: once; J gene: TRBJ1-2; D gene: TRBD1; CDR3 protein: CASRDGTAYGYTF; CDR3 DNA: TGTGCCAGTAGAGACGGGACAGCCTATGGCTACACCTTC
V gene: TRBV5-1; clone size: once; J gene: TRBJ1-2; D gene: -; CDR3 protein: CASSLRQSDYGYTF; CDR3 DNA: TGCGCCAGCAGCTTGAGACAGAGTGACTATGGCTACACCTTC
V gene: TRBV3-1/TRBV3-2; clone size: once; J gene: TRBJ1-5; D gene: TRBD1; CDR3 protein: CASSLKGAVGSPQHF; CDR3 DNA: TGTGCCAGCAGCCTAAAGGGGGCCGTGGGCTCGCCCCAGCATTTT
V gene: TRBV28; clone size: -; J gene: TRBJ1-2; D gene: -; CDR3 protein: CASSFRNYGYTF; CDR3 DNA: TGTGCCAGCAGTTTTCGTAATTATGGCTACACCTTC
V gene: TRBV19; clone size: -; J gene: TRBJ1-1; D gene: -; CDR3 protein: CASRPQRSFTEAFF; CDR3 DNA: TGTGCCAGTAGACCACAGCGGTCGTTCACTGAAGCTTTCTTT
V gene: TRBV6-2/TRBV6-3; clone size: -; J gene: TRBJ2-7; D gene: -; CDR3 protein: CASSSPFRGFDYEQYF; CDR3 DNA: TGTGCCAGCAGTTCCCCTTTCCGAGGGTTCGACTACGAGCAGTACTTC
V gene: TRBV2; clone size: -; J gene: TRBJ1-4; D gene: -; CDR3 protein: CATRQSNEKLFF; CDR3 DNA: TGTGCCACCCGACAGTCTAATGAAAAACTGTTTTTT
V gene: TRBV18; clone size: -; J gene: TRBJ2-1; D gene: TRBD2; CDR3 protein: CASSPKVLAGGLSYNEQFF; CDR3 DNA: TGTGCCAGCTCACCGAAAGTACTAGCGGGAGGCCTCTCCTACAATGAGCAGTTCTTC
V gene: TRBV9; clone size: -; J gene: TRBJ2-7; D gene: -; CDR3 protein: CASSPLGTSYEQYF; CDR3 DNA: TGTGCCAGCAGCCCATTAGGAACCTCCTACGAGCAGTACTTC
V gene: TRBV6-6; clone size: -; J gene: TRBJ2-1; D gene: -; CDR3 protein: CASSPLGDEQFF; CDR3 DNA: TGTGCCAGCAGTCCACTGGGCGATGAGCAGTTCTTC
V gene: TRBV4-3; clone size: once; J gene: TRBJ2-7; D gene: -; CDR3 protein: CASSQDSGDPYEQYF; CDR3 DNA: TGCGCCAGCAGCCAAGATTCGGGGGACCCCTACGAGCAGTACTTC
V gene: TRBV27; clone size: -; J gene: TRBJ1-6; D gene: -; CDR3 protein: CASRPREWGLKSPLHF; CDR3 DNA: TGTGCCAGCAGACCGAGGGAGTGGGGATTGAAATCACCCCTCCACTTT
V gene: TRBV19; clone size: once; J gene: TRBJ2-5; D gene: -; CDR3 protein: CASTRRAFQETQYF; CDR3 DNA: TGTGCCAGTACCCGCAGGGCCTTTCAAGAGACCCAGTACTTC
V gene: TRBV19; clone size: -; J gene: TRBJ2-7; D gene: -; CDR3 protein: CASSTEGKPYEQYF; CDR3 DNA: TGTGCCAGTAGTACGGAAGGGAAACCCTACGAGCAGTACTTC
V gene: TRBV11-3; clone size: -; J gene: TRBJ2-7; D gene: TRBD1; CDR3 protein: CASSKDRGYEQYF; CDR3 DNA: TGTGCCAGCAGCAAGGACAGGGGGTACGAGCAGTACTTC
V gene: TRBV7-2; clone size: -; J gene: TRBJ2-3; D gene: -; CDR3 protein: CASSFEGQADTQYF; CDR3 DNA: TGTGCCAGCAGCTTCGAGGGCCAAGCAGATACGCAGTATTTT
V gene: TRBV7-2; clone size: -; J gene: TRBJ2-2; D gene: -; CDR3 protein: CASSSPDPAGELFF; CDR3 DNA: TGTGCCAGCAGCTCCCCGGATCCGGCGGGGGAGCTGTTTTTT